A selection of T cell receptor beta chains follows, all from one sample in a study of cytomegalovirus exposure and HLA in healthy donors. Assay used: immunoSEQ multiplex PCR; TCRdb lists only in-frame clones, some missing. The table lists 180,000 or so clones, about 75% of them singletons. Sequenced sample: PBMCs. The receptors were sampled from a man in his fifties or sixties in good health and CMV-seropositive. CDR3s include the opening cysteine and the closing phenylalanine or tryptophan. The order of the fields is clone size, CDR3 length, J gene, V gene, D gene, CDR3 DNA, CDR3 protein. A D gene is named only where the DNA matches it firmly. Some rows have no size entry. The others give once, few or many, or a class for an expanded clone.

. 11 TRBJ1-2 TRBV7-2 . TGTGCCAGCAGCTCAGAAATTCGCTACACCTTC CASSSEIRYTF
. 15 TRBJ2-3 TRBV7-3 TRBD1 TGTGCCAGCAGCGGGACAGGGAAAACTTCTGATACGCAGTATTTT CASSGTGKTSDTQYF
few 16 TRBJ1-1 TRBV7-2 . TGTGCCAGCAGCTTATACCGGGGACACATGAACACTGAAGCTTTCTTT CASSLYRGHMNTEAFF
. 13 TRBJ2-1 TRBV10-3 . TGTGCCATCAGTGAAAAACTCAACAATGAGCAGTTCTTC CAISEKLNNEQFF
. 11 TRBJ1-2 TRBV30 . TGTGCCTGGACTTCGGGTAATGGCTACACCTTC CAWTSGNGYTF
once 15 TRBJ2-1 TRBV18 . TGTGCCAGCTCACCCCGGGAGATCGCGTTCAATGAGCAGTTCTTC CASSPREIAFNEQFF
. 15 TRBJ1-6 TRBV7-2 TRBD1 TGTGCCAGCACCAAGACAGGGTCTTATAATTCACCCCTCCACTTT CASTKTGSYNSPLHF
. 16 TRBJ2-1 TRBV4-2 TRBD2 TGTGCCAGCAGCCAAGGTCCTAGCGGGGGGGCCTATGAGCAGTTCTTC CASSQGPSGGAYEQFF
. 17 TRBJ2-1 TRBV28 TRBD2 TGTGCCAGCAGTTTGGAGTTAGCGGGGGTCACCTACAATGAGCAGTTCTTC CASSLELAGVTYNEQFF
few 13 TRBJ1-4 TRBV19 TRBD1 TGTGCCAGTTCCGGGACAGAGAATGAAAAACTGTTTTTT CASSGTENEKLFF
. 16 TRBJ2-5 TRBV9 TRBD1 TGTGCCAGCAGCGTAGCGTTGACAGGGGGCTCAGAGACCCAGTACTTC CASSVALTGGSETQYF
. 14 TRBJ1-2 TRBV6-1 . TGTGCCAGCAGTGTGGACAGACTAAACTATGGCTACACCTTC CASSVDRLNYGYTF
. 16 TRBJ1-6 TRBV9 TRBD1 TGTGCCAGCAGCGTCCCACAGGACAGGGGGGACTCACCCCTCCACTTT CASSVPQDRGDSPLHF
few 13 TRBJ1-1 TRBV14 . TGTGCCAGCAGCCAAGTCAGCGTTACTGAAGCTTTCTTT CASSQVSVTEAFF
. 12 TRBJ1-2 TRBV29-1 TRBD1 TGCAGCGCCGGGACAGTTACCTATGGCTACACCTTC CSAGTVTYGYTF
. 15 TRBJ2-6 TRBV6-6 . TGTGCCAGCAGTTACTCCCTATCTGGGGCCAACGTCCTGACTTTC CASSYSLSGANVLTF
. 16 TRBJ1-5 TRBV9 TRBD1 TGTGCCAGCATCCTTAGGGGGCACGATAGCAATCAGCCCCAGCATTTT CASILRGHDSNQPQHF
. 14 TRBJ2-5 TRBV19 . TGTGCCAGTAGCCACAGGGAATTGGGGGAGACCCAGTACTTC CASSHRELGETQYF
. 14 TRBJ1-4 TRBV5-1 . TGCGCCAGCAGCTTTTCCGGAGAGGATGAAAAACTGTTTTTT CASSFSGEDEKLFF
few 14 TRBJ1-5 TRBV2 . TGTGCCAGCGGGTTCGAGGTTAGCAATCAGCCCCAGCATTTT CASGFEVSNQPQHF
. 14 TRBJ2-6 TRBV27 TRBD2 TGTGCCAGCGGGAGGGCCTCTGGGGCCAACGTCCTGACTTTC CASGRASGANVLTF
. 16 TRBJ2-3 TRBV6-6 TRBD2 TGTGCCAGCAGCTTAGGGACTAGCGGGGGTACAGATACGCAGTATTTT CASSLGTSGGTDTQYF
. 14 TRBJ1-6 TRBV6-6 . TGTGCCAGCAGCCCCCCCGGAGTCCAATCACCCCTCCACTTT CASSPPGVQSPLHF
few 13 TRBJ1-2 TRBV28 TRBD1 TGTGCCAGCAGTCCCACAGGGGACTATGGCTACACCTTC CASSPTGDYGYTF
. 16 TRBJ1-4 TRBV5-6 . TGTGCCAGCAGCTTGGGAACACAGACCCGAGGGGAAAAACTGTTTTTT CASSLGTQTRGEKLFF
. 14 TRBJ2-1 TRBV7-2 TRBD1 TGTGCCAGCAGCTACCAGACAGGGAACAATGAGCAGTTCTTC CASSYQTGNNEQFF